These T cell receptor beta chains were read from a single sample in a study of response to subunit inactivated influenza vaccine. From the RT-PCR reads, TCRdb called clonotypes with MiXCR, one entry per CDR3 protein. Of roughly 780,000 distinct CDR3 sequences in the sample, under 20% are singletons; the top ten hold approximately 10%. Sequences were derived from PBMCs from blood, sampled about 5 days after vaccination. All receptors come from a man aged 45-60 years who received an inactivated influenza vaccine. CDR3s include the opening cysteine and the closing phenylalanine or tryptophan. D genes are given only for firm matches. The size of a clone is reported for some rows only, either as once, few or many, or as a class for expanded clones.

V: TRBV27
D: -
size: many
J: TRBJ2-7
DNA: TGTGCCAGCAGTTTAGGGCCAGACTACTACGAGCAGTACTTC
CDR3: CASSLGPDYYEQYF

V: TRBV7-6
D: TRBD1
size: many
J: TRBJ2-4
DNA: TGTGCCAGCAGCCCTGGGACAGGCAACATTCAGTACTTC
CDR3: CASSPGTGNIQYF

V: TRBV28
D: -
size: few
J: TRBJ2-7
DNA: TGTGCCAGCGGGGAGCGGTCCTACGAGCAGTACTTC
CDR3: CASGERSYEQYF

V: TRBV10-3
D: -
size: -
J: TRBJ2-3
DNA: TGTGCCATCAAAGGACTATCTAGCACAGATACGCAGTATTTT
CDR3: CAIKGLSSTDTQYF

V: TRBV20-1
D: TRBD2
size: few
J: TRBJ2-7
DNA: TGCAGTGCTAGAAGTCTAGCGGGAGTACTTTACGAGCAGTACTTC
CDR3: CSARSLAGVLYEQYF

V: TRBV15
D: -
size: -
J: TRBJ2-7
DNA: TGTGCCACCAGCAGAGATCGGGAGACGGCGAAGGGGCAGTACTTC
CDR3: CATSRDRETAKGQYF

V: TRBV12-3/TRBV12-4
D: -
size: -
J: TRBJ1-5
DNA: TGTGCCAGCAGTCCGAGGGGGGCAGGGGTGAGCAATCAGCCCCAGCATTTT
CDR3: CASSPRGAGVSNQPQHF

V: TRBV11-1
D: -
size: -
J: TRBJ2-7
DNA: TGTGCCAGCAGCGGCGGTAGGATGAGGGATCGGAGCTCCTACGAGCAGTACTTC
CDR3: CASSGGRMRDRSSYEQYF

V: TRBV12-3/TRBV12-4
D: -
size: few
J: TRBJ1-2
DNA: TGTGCCAGCAGGATCAGCGGGACTAACTATGGCTACACCTTC
CDR3: CASRISGTNYGYTF

V: TRBV12-3/TRBV12-4
D: -
size: -
J: TRBJ2-3
DNA: TGTGCCAGCAGGGTCAACGGAAGAGGGGATACGCAGTATTTT
CDR3: CASRVNGRGDTQYF

V: TRBV12-3/TRBV12-4
D: TRBD1
size: few
J: TRBJ2-7
DNA: TGTGCCAGCGGGCGTCAGGGGGCGACAGTCGACGAGCAGTACTTC
CDR3: CASGRQGATVDEQYF

V: TRBV20-1
D: -
size: -
J: TRBJ1-2
DNA: TGCAGTGCTAGACCCAAGGGACTCTGGGAGTATCGTGGCTACACCTTC
CDR3: CSARPKGLWEYRGYTF

V: TRBV29-1
D: TRBD2
size: -
J: TRBJ2-5
DNA: TGCAGCGTTGGGGGACTAGCGGGGAGTATGCCAGAGACCCAGTACTTC
CDR3: CSVGGLAGSMPETQYF

V: TRBV18
D: -
size: -
J: TRBJ2-7
DNA: TGTGCCAGCTCACCGAATTCCCGGGCAGCTTCCTACGAGCAGTACTTC
CDR3: CASSPNSRAASYEQYF

V: TRBV6-1
D: -
size: few
J: TRBJ1-4
DNA: TGTGCCAGCAGTGACCGTAAGGGGGTGGCTAATGAAAAACTGTTTTTT
CDR3: CASSDRKGVANEKLFF